These T cell receptor beta chains were read from a single sample in a study of cytomegalovirus exposure and HLA in healthy donors. Here immunoSEQ multiplex PCR was the method, and the copy in TCRdb shows in-frame clones only, minus some. The sample yields 200,000 or so clones, approximately 81% seen once. Sequenced sample: PBMCs. All receptors derive from a boy aged 10-17 years in good health and CMV-seronegative. Both conserved end residues are part of each CDR3. A D gene is named only where the DNA matches it firmly. Some rows have no size entry. The others give once, few or many, or a class for an expanded clone.

v_gene	j_gene	d_gene	abundance	CDR3aa	CDR3nt
TRBV27	TRBJ2-1	NA	NA	CASSSPTGFLGAVSYNEQFF	TGTGCCAGCAGTTCCCCTACAGGGTTTCTTGGGGCTGTCTCCTACAATGAGCAGTTCTTC
TRBV6-5	TRBJ1-3	NA	NA	CASSYSSAADTIYF	TGTGCCAGCAGTTACTCATCGGCGGCGGACACCATATATTTT
TRBV13	TRBJ2-7	TRBD1	once	CASSLGTGGYEQYF	TGTGCCAGCAGCTTAGGGACAGGGGGCTACGAGCAGTACTTC
TRBV5-1	TRBJ2-7	NA	NA	CASSPGEYEQYF	TGCGCCAGCAGCCCGGGAGAATACGAGCAGTACTTC
TRBV4-1	TRBJ1-1	NA	NA	CASSSGGSTEAFF	TGCGCCAGCAGCTCCGGGGGGTCCACTGAAGCTTTCTTT
TRBV7-2	TRBJ2-7	TRBD2	NA	CASSLELAGGAREQYF	TGTGCCAGCAGCTTAGAACTAGCGGGAGGGGCGAGGGAGCAGTACTTC
TRBV7-9	TRBJ1-5	NA	NA	CASTTTGNQPQHF	TGTGCCAGCACCACGACAGGCAATCAGCCCCAGCATTTT
TRBV27	TRBJ2-7	TRBD1	NA	CASRQLGQGADEQYF	TGTGCCAGCCGACAGCTGGGACAGGGGGCGGACGAGCAGTACTTC
TRBV11-3	TRBJ1-1	NA	NA	CASSHRGGKAFF	TGTGCCAGCAGCCACCGGGGAGGGAAAGCTTTCTTT
TRBV5-4	TRBJ2-1	NA	NA	CASSPGFYNEQFF	TGTGCCAGCAGCCCGGGGTTCTACAATGAGCAGTTCTTC
TRBV6-5	TRBJ2-3	NA	NA	CASSYERGLVHLTQYF	TGTGCCAGCAGTTACGAGCGAGGGTTAGTCCATCTTACGCAGTATTTT
TRBV13	TRBJ2-1	NA	NA	CASSPPIGNEQFF	TGTGCCAGCAGTCCGCCTATCGGGAATGAGCAGTTCTTC
TRBV18	TRBJ1-5	TRBD1	NA	CASSKADRGDQPQHF	TGTGCCAGCTCCAAAGCCGACAGGGGCGACCAGCCCCAGCATTTT
TRBV4-1	TRBJ2-1	NA	few	CASSRWTEGHNEQFF	TGCGCCAGCAGCCGATGGACAGAGGGGCACAATGAGCAGTTCTTC
TRBV29-1	TRBJ2-2	NA	NA	CSVAPGYTGELFF	TGCAGCGTTGCCCCAGGTTACACCGGGGAGCTGTTTTTT
TRBV5-1	TRBJ1-2	TRBD1	NA	CASSPDRGEHGYTF	TGCGCCAGCAGCCCTGACAGGGGTGAGCATGGCTACACCTTC
TRBV5-1	TRBJ2-5	TRBD1	NA	CASSLDRGRGETQYF	TGCGCCAGCAGCTTAGACAGGGGGCGAGGGGAGACCCAGTACTTC
TRBV2	TRBJ2-3	NA	NA	CASSDNTDTQYF	TGTGCCAGCAGTGACAACACAGATACGCAGTATTTT
TRBV11-2	TRBJ2-3	TRBD2	NA	CASSLDRSGADTQYF	TGTGCCAGCAGCTTAGATCGTAGCGGGGCAGATACGCAGTATTTT
TRBV5-1	TRBJ2-7	TRBD2	NA	CASSMRTSGRAEYEQYF	TGCGCCAGCAGCATGCGGACTAGCGGGAGGGCCGAGTACGAGCAGTACTTC
TRBV9	TRBJ1-1	NA	NA	CASSLGDGWRIPMNTEAFF	TGTGCCAGCAGCCTGGGTGACGGTTGGAGGATCCCAATGAACACTGAAGCTTTCTTT
TRBV6-6	TRBJ2-3	TRBD1	NA	CASSWGQGTDTQYF	TGTGCCAGCAGTTGGGGACAGGGAACAGATACGCAGTATTTT
TRBV5-6	TRBJ1-1	TRBD1	NA	CASSLEGQYQVREAFF	TGTGCCAGCAGCTTGGAGGGACAGTATCAGGTGAGAGAAGCTTTCTTT
TRBV29-1	TRBJ2-7	NA	NA	CSVEQGSYEQYF	TGCAGCGTTGAACAGGGTAGCTACGAGCAGTACTTC
TRBV6-1	TRBJ1-1	TRBD1	NA	CASSEGIYGQAEAFF	TGTGCCAGCAGTGAAGGCATCTATGGACAGGCGGAAGCTTTCTTT
TRBV6-5	TRBJ2-2	NA	NA	CASGRGTGELFF	TGTGCCAGCGGGAGAGGGACCGGGGAGCTGTTTTTT
TRBV18	TRBJ1-6	TRBD1	NA	CASSGPGQGNSPLHF	TGTGCCAGCTCAGGGCCGGGACAGGGTAATTCACCCCTCCACTTT
TRBV9	TRBJ2-7	NA	NA	CASSVSFGGAYEQYF	TGTGCCAGCAGCGTATCCTTTGGGGGCGCCTACGAGCAGTACTTC
TRBV2	TRBJ2-7	TRBD1	NA	CASDGRTGGYEQYF	TGTGCCAGCGATGGAAGGACAGGGGGTTACGAGCAGTACTTC
TRBV11-2	TRBJ2-2	TRBD2	NA	CASSSTVSGRARVIGELFF	TGTGCCAGCAGCTCCACCGTTAGCGGGAGGGCCAGGGTTATCGGGGAGCTGTTTTTT
TRBV25-1	TRBJ1-3	NA	NA	CASTLSGNTIYF	TGTGCCAGCACTCTCTCTGGAAACACCATATATTTT
TRBV7-2	TRBJ1-2	NA	NA	CASSILPGLPAEDGYTF	TGTGCCAGCAGTATCCTTCCGGGACTCCCCGCTGAGGATGGCTACACCTTC
TRBV28	TRBJ1-5	NA	NA	CASSLPRTGGGLHQPQHF	TGTGCCAGCAGCCTTCCTAGAACGGGGGGCGGACTACATCAGCCCCAGCATTTT
TRBV5-6	TRBJ1-5	NA	NA	CASSLISGVQPQHF	TGTGCCAGCAGCTTGATCTCCGGGGTTCAGCCCCAGCATTTT
TRBV7-9	TRBJ2-1	TRBD2	NA	CSSSLALLAGANNEQFF	TGTTCCAGCAGCTTAGCGTTACTAGCGGGGGCCAACAATGAGCAGTTCTTC
TRBV19	TRBJ1-1	NA	NA	CASSIEAVSIRNTEAFF	TGTGCCAGTAGTATAGAAGCGGTTTCCATTCGAAACACTGAAGCTTTCTTT
TRBV5-1	TRBJ2-1	TRBD1	NA	CASSPLGQGYNEQFF	TGCGCCAGCAGCCCCCTGGGACAGGGCTACAATGAGCAGTTCTTC
TRBV4-3	TRBJ2-7	TRBD2	NA	CASSQEAGGGAYEQYF	TGCGCCAGCAGCCAAGAAGCGGGCGGGGGGGCCTACGAGCAGTACTTC
TRBV5-8	TRBJ1-1	TRBD1	NA	CASSAQTGALNTEAFF	TGTGCCAGCAGCGCACAGACAGGGGCCCTGAACACTGAAGCTTTCTTT
TRBV5-1	TRBJ1-1	NA	NA	CASREGGRGTEAFF	TGCGCCAGCCGGGAGGGGGGTCGGGGCACTGAAGCTTTCTTT
TRBV27	TRBJ2-1	TRBD1	once	CASSLIGQGWSYNEQFF	TGTGCCAGCAGTTTAATAGGACAGGGGTGGTCCTACAATGAGCAGTTCTTC
TRBV27	TRBJ1-2	NA	NA	CASSLGSGAGGYTF	TGTGCCAGCAGTTTAGGATCAGGGGCCGGTGGCTACACCTTC
TRBV18	TRBJ1-3	NA	NA	CASSRGISGNTIYF	TGTGCCAGCTCACGAGGCATCTCTGGAAACACCATATATTTT
TRBV10-3	TRBJ2-1	NA	NA	CATRGGAGSNRHEQFF	TGTGCCACCCGGGGCGGGGCGGGGAGTAATCGTCATGAGCAGTTCTTC
TRBV15	TRBJ2-5	TRBD2	NA	CATSRAGLAGLQETQYF	TGTGCCACCAGCAGAGCCGGGTTAGCGGGTCTACAAGAGACCCAGTACTTC
TRBV6-1	TRBJ2-7	NA	NA	CAIKITGPYEQYF	TGTGCCATCAAAATCACCGGTCCCTACGAGCAGTACTTC
TRBV7-2	TRBJ1-2	TRBD1	NA	CASSPDRAGGYTF	TGTGCCAGCAGTCCAGACAGGGCAGGAGGCTACACCTTC
TRBV19	TRBJ1-1	NA	NA	CAAKGWAEAFF	TGTGCCGCAAAGGGGTGGGCTGAAGCTTTCTTT
TRBV19	TRBJ1-4	NA	once	CASSIDAANEKLFF	TGTGCCAGTAGTATTGATGCGGCCAATGAAAAACTGTTTTTT
TRBV5-8	TRBJ1-4	NA	NA	CAAWADNNEKLFF	TGTGCCGCCTGGGCAGACAATAATGAAAAACTGTTTTTT
TRBV6-6	TRBJ2-1	TRBD2	NA	CASSYGGLASINEQFF	TGTGCCAGCAGTTACGGGGGACTAGCTTCGATCAATGAGCAGTTCTTC
TRBV13	TRBJ1-2	NA	NA	CASSPHGRRNGYTF	TGTGCCAGCAGCCCCCACGGTCGCCGTAATGGCTACACCTTC